Listed below are T cell receptor beta chains from one sample, sequenced in a study of blood T cell repertoires in COVID-19. The table came from immunoSEQ multiplex PCR; TCRdb's copy has only in-frame clones and leaves some out. The profile shows 87,000 or so clones, 75% to 90% of them singletons. Sequenced: peripheral blood. These receptors all stem from an elderly woman with active or convalescent COVID-19. CDR3s include the opening cysteine and the closing phenylalanine or tryptophan. The order of the fields is V gene, J gene, D gene, clone size, CDR3 protein, CDR3 DNA. The D gene is left open where the match is weak. The size field is filled for only some rows; it gives once, few, many or a size class.

v_gene: TRBV25-1
j_gene: TRBJ2-3
d_gene: NA
abundance: NA
CDR3aa: CASRGANTQYF
CDR3nt: TGTGCCAGCAGGGGGGCAAATACGCAGTATTTT

v_gene: TRBV3-1/TRBV3-2
j_gene: TRBJ1-1
d_gene: NA
abundance: NA
CDR3aa: CASSQGHSDRNTEAFF
CDR3nt: TGTGCCAGCAGCCAGGGACATTCCGACCGGAACACTGAAGCTTTCTTT

v_gene: TRBV7-8
j_gene: TRBJ2-3
d_gene: TRBD2
abundance: NA
CDR3aa: CASSLASGAGGSTDTQYF
CDR3nt: TGTGCCAGCAGCTTAGCGTCCGGGGCGGGAGGGAGCACAGATACGCAGTATTTT

v_gene: TRBV7-2
j_gene: TRBJ2-7
d_gene: NA
abundance: NA
CDR3aa: CASSLGPTSLEQYF
CDR3nt: TGTGCCAGCAGCTTAGGTCCGACTTCCCTCGAGCAGTACTTC

v_gene: TRBV5-4
j_gene: TRBJ2-7
d_gene: NA
abundance: NA
CDR3aa: CASSLPGVYEQYF
CDR3nt: TGTGCCAGCAGCTTGCCGGGAGTCTACGAGCAGTACTTC

v_gene: TRBV7-3
j_gene: TRBJ2-1
d_gene: TRBD2
abundance: NA
CDR3aa: CASSLSGGLYNEQFF
CDR3nt: TGTGCCAGCAGCTTAAGCGGGGGGCTATACAATGAGCAGTTCTTC

v_gene: TRBV30
j_gene: TRBJ2-5
d_gene: TRBD1
abundance: NA
CDR3aa: CAATGTGVRETQYF
CDR3nt: TGTGCCGCCACCGGGACAGGGGTTCGGGAGACCCAGTACTTC

v_gene: TRBV29-1
j_gene: TRBJ1-1
d_gene: NA
abundance: NA
CDR3aa: CSGGQNTEAFF
CDR3nt: TGCAGCGGGGGACAGAACACTGAAGCTTTCTTT

v_gene: TRBV29-1
j_gene: TRBJ2-5
d_gene: TRBD2
abundance: NA
CDR3aa: CSVGLAGQETQYF
CDR3nt: TGCAGCGTGGGACTAGCGGGGCAAGAGACCCAGTACTTC

v_gene: TRBV11-2
j_gene: TRBJ2-1
d_gene: NA
abundance: NA
CDR3aa: CASSLGGNLNNEQFF
CDR3nt: TGTGCCAGCAGCCTCGGAGGGAATCTAAACAATGAGCAGTTCTTC

v_gene: TRBV19
j_gene: TRBJ1-2
d_gene: NA
abundance: once
CDR3aa: CASSNRDFYGYTF
CDR3nt: TGTGCCAGTAGTAACAGGGATTTCTATGGCTACACCTTC

v_gene: TRBV6-2/TRBV6-3
j_gene: TRBJ2-3
d_gene: NA
abundance: NA
CDR3aa: CASSYPNILDTQYF
CDR3nt: TGTGCCAGCAGTTACCCCAACATTTTGGATACGCAGTATTTT